This T cell receptor (beta chain) was documented in a study of a mutant IDH1 vaccine in newly diagnosed glioma. For the study at large: The study started vaccination 4-6 weeks after radiotherapy alone, or with temozolomide cycles. Most patients had received both radiotherapy and temozolomide, the prior options being radiotherapy, temozolomide, or both. Regarding the study as a whole: Pseudoprogression seemingly bore no relation to changes in top peripheral T cell clonotypes.

Sequencing was performed with immunoSEQ multiplex PCR; in TCRdb, only in-frame clones are kept and a portion is missing. The data show 50,000 or so clones, 91% seen once. Time point meaning: week 11, during vaccination. Every vaccination contained 300 ug of the mutant IDH1 20-mer peptide and was paired with topical imiquimod. A word on this clone: What it binds is unknown.

CDR1 is MNHEY, CDR2 SMNVEV, per germline (reference sequence). J was trimmed by 5 bases and V by 6 bases; bases with no gene match: 7. This CDR3 region has 15 residues. This chain connects TRBV27 to TRBJ1-5; 10 bases line up with TRBD1. This sequence was found in a man aged 50 or older with glioma. Sequencing was performed on PBMCs, taken from a glioma patient whose treatment included an IDH1 peptide vaccine. The CDR3 sequence is CASSKGQGWDQPQHF. The CDR3 DNA sequence: TGTGCCAGCAGCAAGGGACAGGGGTGGGATCAGCCCCAGCATTTT.